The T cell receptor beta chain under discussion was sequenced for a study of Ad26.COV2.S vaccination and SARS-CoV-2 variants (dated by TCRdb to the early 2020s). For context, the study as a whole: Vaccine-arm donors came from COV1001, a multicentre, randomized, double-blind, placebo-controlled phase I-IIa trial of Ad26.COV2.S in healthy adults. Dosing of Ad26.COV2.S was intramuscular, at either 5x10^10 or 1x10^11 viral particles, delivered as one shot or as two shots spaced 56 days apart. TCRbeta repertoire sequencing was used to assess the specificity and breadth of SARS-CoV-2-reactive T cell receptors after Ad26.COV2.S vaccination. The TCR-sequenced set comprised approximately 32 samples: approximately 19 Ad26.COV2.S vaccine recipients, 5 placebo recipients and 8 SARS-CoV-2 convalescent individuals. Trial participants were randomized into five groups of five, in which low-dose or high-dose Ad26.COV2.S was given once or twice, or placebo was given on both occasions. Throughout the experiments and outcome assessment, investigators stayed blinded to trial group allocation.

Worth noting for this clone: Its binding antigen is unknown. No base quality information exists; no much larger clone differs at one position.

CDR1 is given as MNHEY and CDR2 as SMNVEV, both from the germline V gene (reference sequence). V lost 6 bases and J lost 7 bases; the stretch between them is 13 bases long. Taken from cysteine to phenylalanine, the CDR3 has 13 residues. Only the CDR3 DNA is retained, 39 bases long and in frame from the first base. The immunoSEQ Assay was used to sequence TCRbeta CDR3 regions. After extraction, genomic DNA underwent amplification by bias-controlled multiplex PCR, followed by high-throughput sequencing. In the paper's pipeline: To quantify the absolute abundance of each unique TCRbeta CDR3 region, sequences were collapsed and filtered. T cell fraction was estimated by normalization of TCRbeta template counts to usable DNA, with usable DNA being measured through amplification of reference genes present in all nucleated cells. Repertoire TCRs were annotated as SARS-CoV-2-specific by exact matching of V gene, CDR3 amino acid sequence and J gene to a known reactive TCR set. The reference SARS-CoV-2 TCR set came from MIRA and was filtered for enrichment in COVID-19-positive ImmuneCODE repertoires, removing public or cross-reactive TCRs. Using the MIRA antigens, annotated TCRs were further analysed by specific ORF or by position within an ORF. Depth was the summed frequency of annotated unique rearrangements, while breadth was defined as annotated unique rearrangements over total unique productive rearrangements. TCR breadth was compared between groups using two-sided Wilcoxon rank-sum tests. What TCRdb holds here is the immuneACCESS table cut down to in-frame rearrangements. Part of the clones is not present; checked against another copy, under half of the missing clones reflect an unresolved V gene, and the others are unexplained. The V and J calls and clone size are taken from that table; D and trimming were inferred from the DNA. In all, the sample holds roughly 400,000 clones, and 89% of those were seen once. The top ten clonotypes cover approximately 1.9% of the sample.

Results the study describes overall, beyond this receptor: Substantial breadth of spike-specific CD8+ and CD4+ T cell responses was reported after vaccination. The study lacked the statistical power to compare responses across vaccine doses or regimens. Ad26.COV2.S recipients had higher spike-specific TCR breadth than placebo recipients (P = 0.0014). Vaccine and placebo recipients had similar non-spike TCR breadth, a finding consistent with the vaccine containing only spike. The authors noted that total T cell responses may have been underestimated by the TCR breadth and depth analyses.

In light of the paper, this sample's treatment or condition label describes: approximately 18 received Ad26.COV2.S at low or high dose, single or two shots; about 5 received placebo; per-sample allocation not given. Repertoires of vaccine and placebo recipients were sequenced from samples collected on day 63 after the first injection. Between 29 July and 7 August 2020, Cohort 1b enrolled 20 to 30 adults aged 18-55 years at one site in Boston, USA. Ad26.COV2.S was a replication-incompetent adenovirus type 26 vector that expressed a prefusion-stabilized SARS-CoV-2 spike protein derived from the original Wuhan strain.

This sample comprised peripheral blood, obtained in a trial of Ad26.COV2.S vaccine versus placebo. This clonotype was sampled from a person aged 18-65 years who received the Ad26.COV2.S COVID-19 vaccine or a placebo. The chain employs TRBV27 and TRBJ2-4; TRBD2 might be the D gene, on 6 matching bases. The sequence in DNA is TGTGCCAGCAGCCCCTTTGGGGGGAACATTCAGTACTTC. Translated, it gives CASSPFGGNIQYF.